These 27 T cell receptor beta chains originate from one sample sequenced in a study of blood T cell repertoires in COVID-19. Generated by immunoSEQ multiplex PCR, the TCRdb table keeps only in-frame clones and is missing some. The data show roughly 110,000 clones, with about three quarters seen just once and 4% to 5.5% held by the top ten. Sequenced input: peripheral blood. The receptors derive from a man between 65 and 85 years old with acute or convalescent COVID-19.

The CDR3 DNA follows: TGCAGCGTTGAAGATAAGGGGAACCCAGCTTTCTTT. Protein: CSVEDKGNPAFF. The chain recombines TRBV29-1 with TRBJ1-1, with TRBD1 as a possible D gene (5 bases). CDR3 size: 12 residues. Germline V gives CDR1 SQVTM, CDR2 ANQGSEA. Trimming stripped 0 bases from V and 10 bases from J, with 12 bases between.

V is TRBV2 and J is TRBJ1-3; 8 bases agree with TRBD1. The CDR3 consists of 15 residues. With V trimmed by 5 bases and J by 4 bases, 7 bases remained unmatched. The germline V gene has CDR1 SNHLY and CDR2 FYNNEI. The CDR3 coding sequence is TGTGCCAGCAGTCGTCTGGACAGGGCCGGAAACACCATATATTTT. Translated: CASSRLDRAGNTIYF.

This chain connects TRBV5-6 to TRBJ2-7; a weak D match, TRBD1 (6 bases). This CDR3 is 14 amino acids long. CDR1 is SGHDT and CDR2 is YYEEEE in the germline V gene. Trimming removed 4 bases at V and 0 bases at J, with 11 bases between. DNA of the CDR3: TGTGCCAGCAGCACCGACAGGTACTCCTACGAGCAGTACTTC. Amino acid sequence: CASSTDRYSYEQYF.

The sample holds a few counts of this clone. This rearrangement joins TRBV6-5 to TRBJ2-7; D gene uncertain. V dropped 6 bases and J dropped 0 bases, with 15 bases sitting between them. This CDR3 has 15 residues. The germline V gene encodes CDR1 MNHEY and CDR2 SVGAGI. The chain's CDR3 is CASSSTGFSSYEQYF. The CDR3 DNA is TGTGCCAGCAGCTCGACGGGTTTCAGCTCCTACGAGCAGTACTTC.

This clone was seen a single time. V usage is TRBV3-1 (or the pseudogene TRBV3-2) and J usage is TRBJ2-1; D is undetermined. V was shortened by 3 bases and J by 8 bases, with 5 bases between the two germline ends. This CDR3 comprises 11 residues. Germline CDR1 LGHDT, CDR2 YNNKEL (reference sequence). CDR3 nucleotides: TGTGCCAGCAGCCAGGCGGATGAGCAGTTCTTC. Its translation is CASSQADEQFF.

The chain links TRBV9 to TRBJ1-2; D unclear. The CDR3 loop spans 13 amino acids. Germline V gene sequence: CDR1 SGDLS, CDR2 YYNGEE. Trimming left V 3 bases short and J 4 bases short, with 10 bases between. The CDR3 coding sequence is TGTGCCAGCAGCGGAGTGGGCGCCTATGGCTACACCTTC. Translating gives CASSGVGAYGYTF.

The V gene is TRBV10-2, the J gene TRBJ2-7; weak D call: TRBD2 (5 bases). From germline, CDR1 is WSHSY and CDR2 SAAADI. The length of the CDR3 is 12 residues. Trimming took off 6 bases at V and 4 bases at J, with 10 bases between the two ends. The CDR3 reads CASSEAGYEQYF. CDR3 DNA: TGCGCCAGCAGCGAGGCGGGTTACGAGCAGTACTTC.

This chain connects TRBV9 to TRBJ1-6; 7 nucleotides align to TRBD1. Germline-derived CDR1 and CDR2 are SGDLS and YYNGEE. Germline trimming cut 0 bases from V and 8 bases from J; bases unmatched to any gene: 5. The CDR3 covers 15 residues. Written as DNA, the CDR3 is TGTGCCAGCAGCGTAGGTGACAGGGTGGATTCACCCCTCCACTTT. It encodes CASSVGDRVDSPLHF.

This chain uses TRBV11-2 with TRBJ2-7, with D perhaps matching TRBD2 (5 bases). The CDR3 length is 18 residues. Germline V gene data show CDR1 as SGHAT and CDR2 as FQNNGV. V lost 0 bases to trimming and J lost 2 bases, with 20 bases between them. The CDR3 bases are TGTGCCAGCAGCTTAGATAGCCTAGGGAGAGTGATAGCCTACGAGCAGTACTTC. The encoded protein is CASSLDSLGRVIAYEQYF.

The chain is built from TRBV5-1 and TRBJ1-2; 7 bases fit TRBD1. Losses at the gene ends were 0 bases for V and 3 bases for J; bases not matched to a gene: 2. The CDR3 is 14 amino acids. The germline gives CDR1 SGHRS, CDR2 YFSETQ. CDR3 amino acids: CASSLVQGDYGYTF. The CDR3 coding sequence is TGCGCCAGCAGCTTGGTCCAGGGGGACTATGGCTACACCTTC. The full variable domain, rest sourced from reference TRBV5-1 and TRBJ1-2, is KAGVTQTPRYLIKTRGQQVTLSCSPISGHRSVSWYQQTPGQGLQFLFEYFSETQRNKGNFPGRFSGRQFSNSRSEMNVSTLELGDSALYLCASSLVQGDYGYTFGSGTRLTVV.

The chain is built from TRBV12-3 or TRBV12-4 and TRBJ2-3; a weak D match, TRBD1 (6 bases). This CDR3 comprises 13 residues. V lost 3 bases to trimming and J lost 9 bases, with 13 bases between them. The DNA of the CDR3 is TGTGCCAGCAGTTTTGCGACAGGTCGGACGCAGTATTTT. This translates into CASSFATGRTQYF.

This clone was observed a single time. This chain uses TRBV19 with TRBJ1-1; tentative D call: TRBD1 (6 bases). This CDR3 region has 13 residues. V was shortened by 8 bases and J by 0 bases, with 10 bases between the two germline ends. Germline V lookup: CDR1 LNHDA, CDR2 SQIVND (reference sequence). The CDR3 region is CASQDRMNTEAFF. CDR3 DNA sequence: TGTGCCAGTCAAGACAGGATGAACACTGAAGCTTTCTTT.

The chain has TRBV3-1 (or the pseudogene TRBV3-2) and TRBJ2-1; 9 bases agree with TRBD1. With V trimmed by 4 bases and J by 9 bases, 7 bases remained unmatched. Germline lookup yields CDR1 LGHDT and CDR2 YNNKEL (reference sequence). The CDR3 is 14 residues long. CDR3 nucleotide sequence: TGTGCCAGCAGCCCCTGGGACAGGGAATTTGAGCAGTTCTTC. It specifies CASSPWDREFEQFF.

The V and J genes are TRBV29-1 and TRBJ2-2; D is unresolved. CDR3 length: 14 residues. The V gene's germline CDR1 is SQVTM and CDR2 ANQGSEA. Trimming pared 4 bases from V and 1 base from J, leaving 10 bases between. CDR3 in amino acids: CSVVKQENTGELFF. The CDR3 region has the DNA TGCAGCGTTGTGAAGCAGGAGAACACCGGGGAGCTGTTTTTT.

The V gene is TRBV7-3, the J gene TRBJ1-6; perhaps TRBD1 as D (6 bases). There are 16 residues in the CDR3. Trimming cost V 1 base and J 2 bases, with 9 bases left between them. The V gene's germline CDR1 is SGHTA and CDR2 FQGTGA. The DNA for the CDR3 is TGTGCCAGCAGCTTAATGGGGGCACCCTATAATTCACCCCTCCACTTT. It translates to CASSLMGAPYNSPLHF. The variable domain in full, with the rest retrieved from reference TRBV7-3 and TRBJ1-6, is GAGVSQTPSNKVTEKGKYVELRCDPISGHTALYWYRQSLGQGPEFLIYFQGTGAADDSGLPNDRFFAVRPEGSVSTLKIQRTERGDSAVYLCASSLMGAPYNSPLHFGNGTRLTVT.

This clone appeared once. As DNA, the CDR3 is TGTGCCAGCAGCCAAGGAGGGGAGGACTTGTTTGGAAACACCATATATTTT. Encoded protein: CASSQGGEDLFGNTIYF. The J gene is TRBJ1-3, the V gene TRBV3-1 (or the pseudogene TRBV3-2), with D possibly matching TRBD1 (5 bases). CDR1 is LGHDT and CDR2 is YNNKEL in the germline V gene (reference sequence). The CDR3 runs to 17 residues. V was trimmed by 1 base and J by 3 bases, leaving 16 bases between them.

This clone came up once. This sequence joins TRBV2 and TRBJ1-3; D may be TRBD1 (6 bases). The CDR3 spans 16 residues. Germline V gene lookup returns CDR1 SNHLY and CDR2 FYNNEI. Trimming shortened V by 5 bases and J by 0 bases, and 14 bases separated the two germline ends. CDR3 nucleotides: TGTGCCAGCAGTAAGGACAGCCCTAGCTCTGGAAACACCATATATTTT. Protein: CASSKDSPSSGNTIYF.

The genes are TRBV6-6 and TRBJ1-1, with 10 positions matching TRBD1. The CDR3 loop spans 15 amino acids. Per the germline V gene, CDR1 is MNHNY and CDR2 is SVGAGI (reference sequence). V shed 4 bases and J 4 bases; nucleotides not matched to a gene: 6. CDR3 DNA sequence: TGTGCCAGCAGTTCCCCGGACAGGGGGGTCACTGAAGCTTTCTTT. Translation: CASSSPDRGVTEAFF.

The chain links TRBV5-6 to TRBJ1-2, with a possible D match to TRBD1 (5 bases). The germline CDR1 and CDR2 sequences are SGHDT and YYEEEE. The CDR3 length is 13 residues. V lost 0 bases and J lost 2, with 5 bases in between. The CDR3 DNA reads as TGTGCCAGCAGCTTGGGACAGAACTATGGCTACACCTTC. Translating gives CASSLGQNYGYTF.

The chain links TRBV4-2 to TRBJ1-5, with TRBD1 matching 7 bases. The CDR3 runs 17 residues. Trimming took 0 bases from V and 5 from J; bases not matched to a gene: 10. Germline V lookup: CDR1 LGHNA, CDR2 YNFKEQ. The CDR3 reads CASSQDSRGGSDQPQHF. As DNA, the CDR3 is TGTGCCAGCAGCCAAGATAGTAGAGGGGGCAGTGATCAGCCCCAGCATTTT.

This chain uses TRBV6-5 with TRBJ1-1; D call uncertain. The CDR3 is 13 residues long. The germline V gene has CDR1 MNHEY and CDR2 SVGAGI. V was shortened by 5 bases and J by 1 base, with 8 bases between the two germline ends. Here the CDR3 reads CASSTSPNTEAFF. The CDR3 DNA reads TGTGCCAGCAGTACAAGTCCGAACACTGAAGCTTTCTTT.

CDR3 region: CASSVVGTSPPKEQFF. The CDR3 DNA reads as TGTGCCAGCAGCGTAGTAGGGACTAGCCCCCCGAAGGAGCAGTTCTTC. The gene calls are TRBV9 and TRBJ2-1; 9 bases are shared with TRBD2. The CDR3 runs to 16 residues. J was trimmed by 10 bases and V by 0 bases; bases with no gene match: 11. CDR1 and CDR2 (germline): SGDLS, YYNGEE.

The table lists this clone with a few counts. The rearrangement links TRBV9 to TRBJ2-7; tentative D call: TRBD1 (6 bases). CDR1 and CDR2 (germline): SGDLS, YYNGEE. The CDR3 is made up of 15 amino acids. V lost 1 base to trimming and J lost 2 bases, with 13 bases between them. CDR3 nucleotides: TGTGCCAGCAGCGTAAGCCCAGGGGCCGCCTACGAGCAGTACTTC. Encoded protein: CASSVSPGAAYEQYF.

The genes are TRBV10-3 and TRBJ1-1; D unresolved. The CDR3 has 15 residues. Germline assignment: CDR1 ENHRY and CDR2 SYGVKD. The V end lost 4 bases, the J end lost 2 bases, and 14 bases lay between the germline ends. CDR3 sequence: CAISATRGPNTEAFF. CDR3 DNA: TGTGCCATCAGTGCCACCCGAGGCCCTAACACTGAAGCTTTCTTT.

The chain is built from TRBV2 and TRBJ2-5; D may be TRBD1 (5 bases). This CDR3 contains 14 residues. CDR1 and CDR2 from the germline V gene are SNHLY and FYNNEI. Trimming shortened V by 5 bases and J by 2 bases, and 12 bases separated the two germline ends. The CDR3 loop is CASSNRGYQETQYF. The CDR3 nucleotides read TGTGCCAGCAGTAATAGGGGCTATCAAGAGACCCAGTACTTC.

This sequence joins TRBV2 and TRBJ1-5, with 8 nucleotides matching TRBD1. V lost 8 bases, J lost 7 bases, and 7 bases stayed unmatched. Germline V gene sequence: CDR1 SNHLY, CDR2 FYNNEI. CDR3 length equals 13 residues. The DNA for the CDR3 is TGTGCCAGCTCAGGGGGCGCGAGGCAGCCCCAGCATTTT. It is translated as CASSGGARQPQHF.

This clone was observed a handful of times. V and J are TRBV9 and TRBJ2-7; 9 nucleotides align to TRBD2. The J segment lost 2 bases and the V segment lost 4 bases, leaving 7 bases of the junction unmatched. CDR1 is SGDLS, CDR2 YYNGEE, per germline. This CDR3 has 15 amino acids. Written as DNA, the CDR3 is TGTGCCAGCAGCCTTGGGACTAGCACAGCCTACGAGCAGTACTTC. Protein sequence: CASSLGTSTAYEQYF.